This record covers a single T cell receptor (beta chain). This clonotype was seen only once. Its target antigen remains unknown. The sample holds no much larger clone one base away, and base qualities are not on file. A single read counts as weak evidence. Donors were roughly 40 systemically healthy Caucasian individuals from Russia aged roughly 6 to 90 years. Around 9.8 milliliters of peripheral blood were collected from each donor into EDTA-treated Vacutainer tubes. PBMCs were isolated by Ficoll-Paque density-gradient centrifugation, with at least 6 million obtained per sample. Total RNA was extracted from PBMCs with Trizol reagent, with at least 6 micrograms obtained per sample. Naive CD45RAhigh/CD27high T cell percentages were measured by flow cytometry on a PBMC aliquot from every donor. This specimen comes from a study of blood T cells in healthy people across ages (dated by TCRdb to between 2014 and 2016). For the wider study: Template switching captured roughly one uniquely barcoded TCR beta cDNA molecule per two T cells in model experiments. The study measured age-related changes in TCR beta repertoire diversity using deep sequencing normalized with unique cDNA molecular identifiers. Donors were grouped into four age groups: young (average 16 years), middle-aged (39), aged (around 60) and long-lived (about 82). To avoid experimental bias, donors of different ages were distributed randomly across sequencing lanes. Using the same blood draw, the study looked at two additional independent replicas of 1 million unique cDNA reads for two donors, one aged 18 to 30 and the other aged 80 or older.

The library was generated by 5' RACE. The listed sequencing device is Illumina HiSeq 2500. A second PCR of about 6 to 11 cycles was performed with a sample-barcoded 5' primer and a J-beta primer mix. A unique molecular identifier was introduced onto each TCR beta cDNA molecule by a template-switch 5' adaptor carrying 12 random nucleotides. Each sample yielded at least 2.5 million CDR3-containing paired-end reads. First-strand cDNA synthesis was performed from all RNA using the Mint cDNA synthesis kit, with priming by a TRBC-specific oligonucleotide. After uracil-DNA glycosylase treatment, a first 18-cycle PCR used universal primers M1SS and BC2_uni_R on all cDNA. The original pipeline was this. Normalization of each sample was performed by random selection of 1 million high-quality reads, each carrying a distinct molecular identifier. Instead of being binned into consensus sequences, reads that shared molecular identifiers were thrown out. MiTCR, run with a Q25 quality threshold and the strictest error-elimination algorithm, handled CDR3 identification, clonotype clustering and error correction. Lower-bound total TCR beta diversity was estimated with a nonparametric unseen species model using Euler transformation. TCRdb trimmed the raw reads at Q25, called clones with MiXCR and kept productive beta chains. Every distinct CDR3 protein forms one entry, paired with its most common genes and DNA. TCRdb, not the authors, supplied the V and J calls. The sample profile shows 630,000 or so distinct CDR3 sequences; about 32% of them were found once. Just over 15% of the sample goes to the ten largest clones.

On the study overall, not on this receptor specifically: The percentage of naive T cells measured by flow cytometry correlated strongly with observed TCR beta diversity. Bulk unsorted PBMC profiling prevented conclusive comparison of naive and antigen-experienced compartments. The long-lived group showed more naive CD4+ T cells, fewer expanded clones and increased TCR diversity than the aged group, suggesting age selection. As age increased, observed TCR beta diversity per million T cells dropped in a roughly linear way, and a significant reduction was already evident by age 40. Estimates of total diversity based on one million sequenced T cells were considered lower bounds and underestimates. The CMV infection status of donors was not known, potentially confounding age-related changes in expanded clonotypes.

Looking up the germline V gene yields CDR1 ENHRY and CDR2 SYGVKD. V gives up 3 bases and J gives up 10 bases, and the segment between their germline ends measures 25 bases. Including the terminal cysteine and phenylalanine, the CDR3 comprises 17 residues. Only CDR3 DNA is held: 51 bases, read in frame from base 1. The rearrangement joined TRBV10-3 to TRBJ2-1; the D element might be TRBD1 or TRBD2, as each aligns at 5 bases. The specimen was blood. The TCR was taken from a woman of 80 years or more in good health. Donor details come from another sample of the same person, matched by shared clones. CDR3 reads: CAISDQRRGLSGGEQFF. The sequenced DNA is TGTGCCATCAGTGACCAAAGACGGGGCCTATCCGGCGGGGAGCAGTTCTTC.